This T cell receptor beta chain was observed in a study of cytomegalovirus exposure and HLA in healthy donors (dated by TCRdb to the late 2010s). The study in broad terms: According to a later analysis, one platform produced both the 100 to 150 validation repertoires and the approximately 660 repertoires of the first cohort. The study aimed to test whether cataloging public T cell receptors could reveal signatures of past pathogen exposure. In addition to the first cohort of hundreds of subjects, a separate validation cohort of 120 different subjects was used. High-throughput TCR immunosequencing, statistical association of individual TCRs with disease status, and machine learning were combined to predict cytomegalovirus infection status. The paper as a whole reports these results and caveats: A later analysis had no HLA typing for the validation cohort, so co-occurrence there was scored across all 130 or so repertoires. In vitro tests confirmed that a few of the cytomegalovirus-associated TCR beta chains recognize cytomegalovirus antigens. According to the authors, the approach could potentially be generalized to other disease states and immunological phenotypes. A later analysis found that TCRs clustered in the first cohort also tended to co-occur in the roughly 120 validation repertoires, with approximately 94% of cluster scores above 0. The study gave a list of roughly 150 TCR beta chains associated with cytomegalovirus. While some public TCRs were present in many individuals, most TCR sequences turned up only very rarely across donors. In both the original and validation cohorts, the classifier was reported to diagnose cytomegalovirus status with high specificity and sensitivity.

Donors formed part of the validation cohort, which comprised some 120 subjects and was distinct from the first cohort of under 850 subjects. The method behind the library was the immunoSEQ multiplex PCR assay. In the source study's methods: A statistical classification framework was developed to diagnose cytomegalovirus status using the catalog of TCR beta chain sequences. As stored in TCRdb, this immuneACCESS dataset retains in-frame rearrangements with V and J assigned. A fraction of the clones does not appear; measured against another copy, unresolved V genes explain less than half of the discrepancy, and the remainder lacks a known reason. That table furnishes V, J and clone size, whereas the DNA furnished D and trimming. The sample has some 150,000 clones on record, roughly 86% of them singletons. Over 2% of the sample rests with the top ten. Turning to this clone: It lacks a known antigen. Base-call qualities are not available, and no considerably larger clone is one nucleotide away.

The CDR3 sequence holds 15 residues, the cysteine and phenylalanine included. The DNA shown is the 45-base CDR3, in frame from base 1. According to the germline V gene, CDR1 reads SGHVS and CDR2 reads FQNEAQ. V and J lose 2 bases and 7 bases, and a span of 14 bases separates them. The source material was PBMCs. The chain couples TRBV7-8 to TRBJ1-4; the D gene cannot be named for sure. This clonotype was obtained from a human donor in good health. The CDR3 protein is CASSLSNGEGEKLFF. The sequence in DNA is TGTGCCAGCAGCTTATCCAACGGGGAAGGTGAAAAACTGTTTTTT.